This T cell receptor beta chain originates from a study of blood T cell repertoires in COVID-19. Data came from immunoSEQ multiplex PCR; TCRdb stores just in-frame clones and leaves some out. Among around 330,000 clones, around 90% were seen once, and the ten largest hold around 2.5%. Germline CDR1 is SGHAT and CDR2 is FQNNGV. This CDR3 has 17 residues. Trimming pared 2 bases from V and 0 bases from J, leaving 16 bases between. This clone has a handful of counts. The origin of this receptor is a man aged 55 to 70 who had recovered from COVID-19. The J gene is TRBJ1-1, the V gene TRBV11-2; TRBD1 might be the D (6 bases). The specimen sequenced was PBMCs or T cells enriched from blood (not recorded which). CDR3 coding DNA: TGTGCCAGCAGCTTAACTCTCAGGGGCACCATGAACACTGAAGCTTTCTTT. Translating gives CASSLTLRGTMNTEAFF.